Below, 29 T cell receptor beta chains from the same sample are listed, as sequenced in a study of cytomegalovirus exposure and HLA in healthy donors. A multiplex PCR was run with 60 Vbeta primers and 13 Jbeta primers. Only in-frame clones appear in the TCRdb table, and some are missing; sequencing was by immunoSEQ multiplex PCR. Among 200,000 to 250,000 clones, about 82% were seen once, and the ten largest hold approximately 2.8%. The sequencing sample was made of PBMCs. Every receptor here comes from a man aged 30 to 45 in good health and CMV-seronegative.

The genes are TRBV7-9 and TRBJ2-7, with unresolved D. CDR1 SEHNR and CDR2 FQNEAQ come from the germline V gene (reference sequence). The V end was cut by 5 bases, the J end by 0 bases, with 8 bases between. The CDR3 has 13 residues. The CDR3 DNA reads TGTGCCAGCAGCGTTGCGCCCTCCTACGAGCAGTACTTC. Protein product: CASSVAPSYEQYF.

In DNA form, the CDR3 reads TGTGCCACCCCCGGGGTGGGGGCCTATGGCTACACCTTC. The encoded protein is CATPGVGAYGYTF. The J gene is TRBJ1-2, the V gene TRBV6-5, with D maybe TRBD1 (6 bases). Germline values: CDR1 MNHEY, CDR2 SVGAGI. The ends were cut back, 10 bases at V and 4 bases at J, with 16 bases in the middle. CDR3 length equals 13 residues.

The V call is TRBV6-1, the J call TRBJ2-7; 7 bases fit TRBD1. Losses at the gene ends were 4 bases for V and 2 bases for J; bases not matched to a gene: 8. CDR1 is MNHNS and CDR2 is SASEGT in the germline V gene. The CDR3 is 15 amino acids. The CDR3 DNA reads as TGTGCCAGCAGTGTTTCCGGGACAGCCACCTACGAGCAGTACTTC. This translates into CASSVSGTATYEQYF.

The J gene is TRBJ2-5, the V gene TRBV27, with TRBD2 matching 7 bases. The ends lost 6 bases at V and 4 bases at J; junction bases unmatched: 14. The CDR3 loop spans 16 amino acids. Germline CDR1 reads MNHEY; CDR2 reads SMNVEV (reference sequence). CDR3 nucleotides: TGTGCCAGCAGCCCACGCCGTGGCGGGGGACGAGAGACCCAGTACTTC. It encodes CASSPRRGGGRETQYF.

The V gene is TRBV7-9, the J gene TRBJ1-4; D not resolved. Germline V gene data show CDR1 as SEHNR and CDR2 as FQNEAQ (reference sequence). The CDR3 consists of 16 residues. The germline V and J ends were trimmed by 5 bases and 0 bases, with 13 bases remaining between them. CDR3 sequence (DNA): TGTGCCAGCAGCCTGGAGGACGATGCAACTAATGAAAAACTGTTTTTT. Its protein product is CASSLEDDATNEKLFF.

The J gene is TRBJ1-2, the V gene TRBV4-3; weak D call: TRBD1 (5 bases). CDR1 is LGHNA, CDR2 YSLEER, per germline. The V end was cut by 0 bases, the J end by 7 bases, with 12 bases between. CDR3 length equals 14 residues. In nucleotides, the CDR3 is TGCGCCAGCAGCCAAGATAGGGGAACCCGTGGCTACACCTTC. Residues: CASSQDRGTRGYTF.

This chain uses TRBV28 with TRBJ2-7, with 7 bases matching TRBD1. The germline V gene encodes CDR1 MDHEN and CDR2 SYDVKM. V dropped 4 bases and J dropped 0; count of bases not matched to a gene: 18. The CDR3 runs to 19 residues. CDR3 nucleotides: TGTGCCAGCAGTTCCCCGACAGGGAAAACTTCAAGGAGCTCCTACGAGCAGTACTTC. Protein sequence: CASSSPTGKTSRSSYEQYF.

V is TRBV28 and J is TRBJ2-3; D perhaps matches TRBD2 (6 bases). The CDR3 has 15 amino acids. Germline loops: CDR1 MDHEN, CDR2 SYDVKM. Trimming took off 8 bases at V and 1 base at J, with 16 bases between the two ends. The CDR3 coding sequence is TGTGCCAGCGACGCTTTGGGCGGGGGCACAGATACGCAGTATTTT. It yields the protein CASDALGGGTDTQYF. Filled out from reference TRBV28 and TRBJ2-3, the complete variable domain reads DVKVTQSSRYLVKRTGEKVFLECVQDMDHENMFWYRQDPGLGLRLIYFSYDVKMKEKGDIPEGYSVSREKKERFSLILESASTNQTSMYLCASDALGGGTDTQYFGPGTRLTVL.

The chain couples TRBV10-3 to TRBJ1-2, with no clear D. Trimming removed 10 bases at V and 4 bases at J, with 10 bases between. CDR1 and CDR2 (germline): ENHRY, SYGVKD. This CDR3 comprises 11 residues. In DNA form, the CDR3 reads TGTGCCACTGGCTTTGGCTATGGCTACACCTTC. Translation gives CATGFGYGYTF.

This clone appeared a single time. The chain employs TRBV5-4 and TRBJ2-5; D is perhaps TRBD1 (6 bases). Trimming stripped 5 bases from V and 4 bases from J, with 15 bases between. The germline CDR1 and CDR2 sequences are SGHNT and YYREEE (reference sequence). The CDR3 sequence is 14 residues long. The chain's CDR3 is CASSFQGRGETQYF. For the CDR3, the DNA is TGTGCCAGCAGTTTTCAGGGGCGTGGAGAGACCCAGTACTTC. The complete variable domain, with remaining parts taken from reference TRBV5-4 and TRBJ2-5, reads ETGVTQSPTHLIKTRGQQVTLRCSSQSGHNTVSWYQQALGQGPQFIFQYYREEENGRGNFPPRFSGLQFPNYSSELNVNALELDDSALYLCASSFQGRGETQYFGPGTRLLVL.

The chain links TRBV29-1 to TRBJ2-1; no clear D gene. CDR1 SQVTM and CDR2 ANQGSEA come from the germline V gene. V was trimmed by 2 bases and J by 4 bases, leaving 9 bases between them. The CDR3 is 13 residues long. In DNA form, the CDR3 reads TGCAGCGTTGAACTTGCCGGTTACAATGAGCAGTTCTTC. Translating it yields CSVELAGYNEQFF.

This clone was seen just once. CDR3 in DNA: TGTGCCAGTAGTAGGGGGGGAGCAGATACGCAGTATTTT. It encodes CASSRGGADTQYF. The chain is built from TRBV19 and TRBJ2-3, with 7 positions matching TRBD2. V was pared by 4 bases and J by 4 bases, with 2 bases of the junction left unmatched. Looked up from germline, CDR1 is LNHDA and CDR2 is SQIVND (reference sequence). This CDR3 has 13 residues.

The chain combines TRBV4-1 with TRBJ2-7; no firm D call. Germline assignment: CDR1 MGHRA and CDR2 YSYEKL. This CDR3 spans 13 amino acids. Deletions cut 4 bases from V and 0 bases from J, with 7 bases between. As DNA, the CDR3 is TGCGCCAGCAGCCCCTCCTACTCCTACGAGCAGTACTTC. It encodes CASSPSYSYEQYF.

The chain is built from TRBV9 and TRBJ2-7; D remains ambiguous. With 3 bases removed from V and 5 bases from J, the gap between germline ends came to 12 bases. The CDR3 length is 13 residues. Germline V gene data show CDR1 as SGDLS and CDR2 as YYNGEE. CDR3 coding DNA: TGTGCCAGCAGCGCCCGGAGTTTGGACGAGCAGTACTTC. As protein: CASSARSLDEQYF.

In nucleotides, the CDR3 is TGTGCCAGCAGCAAAGGGACAGGGCCGAACGAGCAGTACTTC. This sequence encodes CASSKGTGPNEQYF. V and J are TRBV21-1 and TRBJ2-7; the table gives TRBD1 as D, unverified against the DNA. TRBV21-1 is designated a pseudogene. CDR3 length: 14 residues.

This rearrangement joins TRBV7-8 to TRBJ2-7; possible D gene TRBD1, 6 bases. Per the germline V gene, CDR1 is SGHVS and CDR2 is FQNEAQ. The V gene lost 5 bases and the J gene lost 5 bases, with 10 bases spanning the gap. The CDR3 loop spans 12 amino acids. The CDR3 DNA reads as TGTGCCAGCAGCGAGGGGGACCACGAGCAGTACTTC. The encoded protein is CASSEGDHEQYF.

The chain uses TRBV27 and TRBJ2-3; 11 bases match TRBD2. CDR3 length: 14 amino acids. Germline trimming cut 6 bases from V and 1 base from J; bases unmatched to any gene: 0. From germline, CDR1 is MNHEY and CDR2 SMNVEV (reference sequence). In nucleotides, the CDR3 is TGTGCCAGCAGACTAGCGGGGGGCACAGATACGCAGTATTTT. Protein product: CASRLAGGTDTQYF.

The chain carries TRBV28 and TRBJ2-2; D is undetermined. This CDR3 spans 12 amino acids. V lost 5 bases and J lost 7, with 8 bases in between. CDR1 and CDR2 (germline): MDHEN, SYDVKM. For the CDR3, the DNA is TGTGCCAGCAGTAATCGAGGCGGGGAGCTGTTTTTT. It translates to CASSNRGGELFF. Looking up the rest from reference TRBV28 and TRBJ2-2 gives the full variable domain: DVKVTQSSRYLVKRTGEKVFLECVQDMDHENMFWYRQDPGLGLRLIYFSYDVKMKEKGDIPEGYSVSREKKERFSLILESASTNQTSMYLCASSNRGGELFFGEGSRLTVL.

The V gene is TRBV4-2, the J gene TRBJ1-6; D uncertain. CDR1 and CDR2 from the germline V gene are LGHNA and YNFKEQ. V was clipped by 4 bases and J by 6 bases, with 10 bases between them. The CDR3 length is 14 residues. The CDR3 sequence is CASSPGPLNSPLHF. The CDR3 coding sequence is TGTGCCAGCAGCCCCGGTCCCCTTAATTCACCCCTCCACTTT.

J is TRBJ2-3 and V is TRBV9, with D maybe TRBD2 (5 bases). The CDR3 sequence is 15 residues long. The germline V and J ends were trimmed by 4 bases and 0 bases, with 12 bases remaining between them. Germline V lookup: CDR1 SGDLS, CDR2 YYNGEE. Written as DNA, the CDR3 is TGTGCCAGCAGCACCAGGACTCTAAGCACAGATACGCAGTATTTT. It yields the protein CASSTRTLSTDTQYF.

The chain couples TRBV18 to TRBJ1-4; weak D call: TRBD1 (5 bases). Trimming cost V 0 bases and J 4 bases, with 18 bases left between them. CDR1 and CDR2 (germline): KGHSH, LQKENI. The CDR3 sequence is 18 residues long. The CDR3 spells CASSPPYPAGLGNEKLFF. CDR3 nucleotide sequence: TGTGCCAGCTCACCACCGTACCCCGCGGGGCTGGGTAATGAAAAACTGTTTTTT.

CDR3 nucleotides: TGTGCCAGTAAGGCGGGGGGGACAGATACGCAGTATTTT. Translation gives CASKAGGTDTQYF. The chain is built from TRBV19 and TRBJ2-3, with 9 bases identical to TRBD2. The germline V gene encodes CDR1 LNHDA and CDR2 SQIVND (reference sequence). Trimming took 7 bases from V and 3 from J; bases not matched to a gene: 2. The CDR3 loop spans 13 amino acids.

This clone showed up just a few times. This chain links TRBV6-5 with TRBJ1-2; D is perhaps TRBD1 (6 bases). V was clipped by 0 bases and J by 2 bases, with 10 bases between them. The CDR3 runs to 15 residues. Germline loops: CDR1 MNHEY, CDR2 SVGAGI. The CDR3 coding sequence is TGTGCCAGCAGTTACTCTACAGGGTTGAACTATGGCTACACCTTC. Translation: CASSYSTGLNYGYTF.

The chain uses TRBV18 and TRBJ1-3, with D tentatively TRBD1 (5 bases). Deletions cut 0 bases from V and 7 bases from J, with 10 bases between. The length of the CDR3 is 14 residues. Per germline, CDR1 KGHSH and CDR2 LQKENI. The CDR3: CASSPPRDWNTIYF. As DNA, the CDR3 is TGTGCCAGCTCACCACCCAGGGACTGGAACACCATATATTTT.

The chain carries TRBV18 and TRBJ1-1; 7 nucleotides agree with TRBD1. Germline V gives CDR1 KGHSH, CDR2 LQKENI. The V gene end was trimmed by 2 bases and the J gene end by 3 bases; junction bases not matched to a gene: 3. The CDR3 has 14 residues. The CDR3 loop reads CASSPNRGDTEAFF. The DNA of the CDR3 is TGTGCCAGCTCACCAAACAGGGGTGACACTGAAGCTTTCTTT.

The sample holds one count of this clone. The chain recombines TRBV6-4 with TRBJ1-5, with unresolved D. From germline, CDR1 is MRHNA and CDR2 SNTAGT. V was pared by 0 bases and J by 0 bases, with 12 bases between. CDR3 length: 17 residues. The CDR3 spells CASSDSKEAISNQPQHF. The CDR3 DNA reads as TGTGCCAGCAGTGACTCGAAAGAGGCAATTAGCAATCAGCCCCAGCATTTT.

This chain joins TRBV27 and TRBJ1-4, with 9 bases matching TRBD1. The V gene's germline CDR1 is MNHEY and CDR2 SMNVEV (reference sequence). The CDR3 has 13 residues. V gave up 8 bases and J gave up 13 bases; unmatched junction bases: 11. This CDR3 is CASGDRALDGLFF. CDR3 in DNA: TGTGCCAGCGGGGACAGGGCCCTAGACGGACTGTTTTTT.

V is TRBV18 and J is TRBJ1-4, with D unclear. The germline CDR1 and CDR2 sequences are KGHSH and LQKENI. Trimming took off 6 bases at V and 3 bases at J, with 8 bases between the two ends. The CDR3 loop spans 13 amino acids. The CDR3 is CASSPAANEKLFF. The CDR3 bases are TGTGCCAGCTCGCCAGCAGCTAATGAAAAACTGTTTTTT.

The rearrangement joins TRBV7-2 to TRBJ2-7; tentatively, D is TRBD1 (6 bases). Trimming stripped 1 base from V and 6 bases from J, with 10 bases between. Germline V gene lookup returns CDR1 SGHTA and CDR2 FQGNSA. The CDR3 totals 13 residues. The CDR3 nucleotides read TGTGCCAGCAGCTTAGAGGGCAGGGGCGAGCAGTACTTC. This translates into CASSLEGRGEQYF.